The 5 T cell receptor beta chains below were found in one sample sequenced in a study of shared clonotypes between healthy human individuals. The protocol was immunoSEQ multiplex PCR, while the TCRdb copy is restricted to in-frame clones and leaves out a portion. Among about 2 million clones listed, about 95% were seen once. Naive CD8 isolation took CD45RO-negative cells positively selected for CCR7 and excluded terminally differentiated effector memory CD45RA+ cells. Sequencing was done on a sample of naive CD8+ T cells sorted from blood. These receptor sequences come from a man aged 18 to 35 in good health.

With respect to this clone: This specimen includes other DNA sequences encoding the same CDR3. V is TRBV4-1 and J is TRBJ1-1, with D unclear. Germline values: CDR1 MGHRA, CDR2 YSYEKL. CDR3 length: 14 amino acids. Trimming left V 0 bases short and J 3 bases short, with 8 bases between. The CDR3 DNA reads TGCGCCAGCAGCCAAGACCCAGCCTACACTGAAGCTTTCTTT. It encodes CASSQDPAYTEAFF.

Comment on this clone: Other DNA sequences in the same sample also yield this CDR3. The CDR3 DNA reads TGTGCCAGCAGTTTCACAGGGGCGGATTCACCCCTCCACTTT. It codes for CASSFTGADSPLHF. The chain links TRBV27 to TRBJ1-6, with 7 nucleotides matching TRBD1. V lost 3 bases, J lost 8 bases, and 4 bases stayed unmatched. The germline V gene has CDR1 MNHEY and CDR2 SMNVEV (reference sequence). The CDR3 loop spans 14 amino acids.

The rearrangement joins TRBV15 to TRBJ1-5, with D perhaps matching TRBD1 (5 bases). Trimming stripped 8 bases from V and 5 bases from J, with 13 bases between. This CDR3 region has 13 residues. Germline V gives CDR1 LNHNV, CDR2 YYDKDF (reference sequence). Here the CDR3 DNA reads TGTGCCACCGCGGAGGGGTTCGATCAGCCCCAGCATTTT. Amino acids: CATAEGFDQPQHF.

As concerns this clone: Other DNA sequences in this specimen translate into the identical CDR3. The CDR3 DNA sequence: TGCGCCAGCAGCCAAGATTCGCGGGGTGGGGAGACCCAGTACTTC. Translation: CASSQDSRGGETQYF. The chain couples TRBV4-1 to TRBJ2-5; D is possibly TRBD2 (6 bases). From germline, CDR1 is MGHRA and CDR2 YSYEKL. Deletions cut 0 bases from V and 5 bases from J, with 13 bases between. The CDR3 is 15 residues long.

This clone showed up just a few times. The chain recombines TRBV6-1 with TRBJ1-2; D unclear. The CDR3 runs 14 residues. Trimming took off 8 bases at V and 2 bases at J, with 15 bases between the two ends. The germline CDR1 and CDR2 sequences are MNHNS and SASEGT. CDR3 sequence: CASSTRTDNYGYTF. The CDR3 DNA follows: TGTGCCAGCTCAACAAGGACGGACAACTATGGCTACACCTTC.